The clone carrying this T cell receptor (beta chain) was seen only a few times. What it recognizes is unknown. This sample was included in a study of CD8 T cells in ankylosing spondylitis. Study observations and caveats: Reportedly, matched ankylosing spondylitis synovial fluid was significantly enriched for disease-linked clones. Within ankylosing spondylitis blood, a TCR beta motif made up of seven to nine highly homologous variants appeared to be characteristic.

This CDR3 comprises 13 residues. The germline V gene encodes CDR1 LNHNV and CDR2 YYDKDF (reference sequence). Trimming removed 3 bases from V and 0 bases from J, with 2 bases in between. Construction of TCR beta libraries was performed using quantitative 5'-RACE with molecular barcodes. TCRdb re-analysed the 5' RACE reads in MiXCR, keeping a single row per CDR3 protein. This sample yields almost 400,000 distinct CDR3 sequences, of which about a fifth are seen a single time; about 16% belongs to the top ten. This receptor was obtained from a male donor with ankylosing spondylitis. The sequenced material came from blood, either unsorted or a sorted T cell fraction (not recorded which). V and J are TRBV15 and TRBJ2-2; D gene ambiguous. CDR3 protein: CATSRANTGELFF. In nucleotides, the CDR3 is TGTGCCACCAGCAGGGCGAACACCGGGGAGCTGTTTTTT.